A selection of T cell receptor beta chains follows, all from one sample in a study of control samples from healthy donors and cancer patients. Some clones are missing from TCRdb's copy, which holds only in-frame ones; the method was immunoSEQ multiplex PCR. The sample has about 44,000 clones, around 75% seen once. The sample comprised formalin-fixed, paraffin-embedded tissue. These receptors were obtained from a male donor with melanoma. The CDR3 runs from the conserved cysteine through the conserved F or W. Each record gives: CDR3 DNA, CDR3 protein, D gene, clone size, J gene, V gene. The D gene is left open where the match is weak. Some rows have no size entry. The others give once, few or many, or a class for an expanded clone.

CDR3 DNA: TGCGCCAGCAGTGAGTCTGGGGGGGGAAATACGCAGTATTTT
CDR3 protein: CASSESGGGNTQYF
D gene: TRBD2
clone size: .
J gene: TRBJ2-3
V gene: TRBV10-2

CDR3 DNA: TGTGCCACCAGTGATCCGCAGACAGGGATCCACGAGCAGTACTTC
CDR3 protein: CATSDPQTGIHEQYF
D gene: TRBD1
clone size: .
J gene: TRBJ2-7
V gene: TRBV24-1

CDR3 DNA: TGTGCCAGCACAATCGACTTGAACACCGGGGAGCTGTTTTTT
CDR3 protein: CASTIDLNTGELFF
D gene: .
clone size: .
J gene: TRBJ2-2
V gene: TRBV7-3

CDR3 DNA: TGCGCCAGCCGTGGGAGCTCAGGAGATACGCAGTATTTT
CDR3 protein: CASRGSSGDTQYF
D gene: .
clone size: .
J gene: TRBJ2-3
V gene: TRBV10-1

CDR3 DNA: TGTGCCAGCAGCTTTCGTACTAGCAACAATGAGCAGTTCTTC
CDR3 protein: CASSFRTSNNEQFF
D gene: .
clone size: few
J gene: TRBJ2-1
V gene: TRBV7-2

CDR3 DNA: TGTGCCAGCAGCCCGAACGTGGCCGCTTCCTACGAGCAGTACTTC
CDR3 protein: CASSPNVAASYEQYF
D gene: .
clone size: few
J gene: TRBJ2-7
V gene: TRBV9

CDR3 DNA: TGTGCCAGCAGCCCAAGGACAGGAGGAGGCGAGCAGTACTTC
CDR3 protein: CASSPRTGGGEQYF
D gene: TRBD1
clone size: .
J gene: TRBJ2-7
V gene: TRBV7-9

CDR3 DNA: TGTGCCAGCAGCTTAAGCCGACTAGCGAAAAAGTATTTT
CDR3 protein: CASSLSRLAKKYF
D gene: TRBD2
clone size: few
J gene: TRBJ2-3
V gene: TRBV7-3

CDR3 DNA: TGTGCCAGCAGCCCTCGAATAGGGACGGCAGATACGCAGTATTTT
CDR3 protein: CASSPRIGTADTQYF
D gene: .
clone size: .
J gene: TRBJ2-3
V gene: TRBV3-1/TRBV3-2

CDR3 DNA: TGTGCCAGCAGTTTCTCTAATTCACCCCTCCACTTT
CDR3 protein: CASSFSNSPLHF
D gene: .
clone size: .
J gene: TRBJ1-6
V gene: TRBV27

CDR3 DNA: TGTGCCAGCAGCGGAGAGGTCGCGGGCAATCTCCTCACCTTC
CDR3 protein: CASSGEVAGNLLTF
D gene: .
clone size: .
J gene: TRBJ1-2
V gene: TRBV9